Below, one T cell receptor (beta chain) is given with its context. The RNA, about 0.45 to 1 ug, was put through reverse transcription using random hexamers. Each CDR3 protein gets one entry after TCRdb re-called the immunoSEQ multiplex PCR reads with MiXCR. The sample carries 150,000 to 180,000 distinct CDR3 sequences, roughly 96% recorded once. The source of the sample is a study of CD8 T cells in Susac syndrome. CDR3 length: 14 residues. Trimming removed 0 bases from V and 8 bases from J, with 13 bases in between. CDR1 and CDR2 from the germline V gene are MRHNA and SNTAGT. Sequencing of TCR beta was undertaken in CD8+ and CD4+ T cells derived from blood.

The sequenced material came from CD8+ T cells from PBMCs. The rearrangement joins TRBV6-4 to TRBJ1-2; D perhaps matches TRBD1 (5 bases). The sequence was obtained from a human donor with multiple sclerosis. CDR3 DNA: TGTGCCAGCAGTGACTCGATTGGGGGTGGAGGCTACACCTTC. The encoded protein is CASSDSIGGGGYTF.